This T cell receptor beta chain was sequenced for a study of human T cells and chemical hapten exposure. Study-wide context: Patches that contained 0.01% DPC were applied to the upper back and read at 6 days. Study conclusions and caveats: The donor cohort had alopecia, so its immune response may not match that of healthy people. TCRs above 1 in 1000 frequency did not change with DPC sensitization.

This clonotype turned up a few times. Antigen: not known. Indicated time point: patch test 1, 2 weeks after DPC sensitization. Indicated treatment: therapeutic diphenylcyclopropenone sensitization with weekly scalp DPC. The donor pool consisted of alopecia patients aged 18 to 70 years, considered suitable for DPC. Germline V gives CDR1 MDHEN, CDR2 SYDVKM. The CDR3 consists of 12 residues. V was pared by 7 bases and J by 4 bases, with 11 bases between. TCRdb analysed the RACE reads with MiXCR anew, one entry per CDR3 protein. The sample has about 99,000 distinct CDR3 sequences, about an eighth seen once; the top ten hold 2% to 2.5%.

The chain couples TRBV28 to TRBJ2-7, with TRBD2 as a possible D gene (6 bases). The sequences come from whole blood, collected in connection with sensitization to the hapten diphenylcyclopropenone (DPC). This TCR was sampled from a woman in her thirties or forties with alopecia areata. Some clones in this sample may be carry-over from other donors' samples. The CDR3: CASIGSGYEQYF. The CDR3, as DNA: TGTGCCAGCATCGGGAGTGGGTACGAGCAGTACTTC. Using reference TRBV28 and TRBJ2-7 for the parts outside the CDR3, the full variable domain is DVKVTQSSRYLVKRTGEKVFLECVQDMDHENMFWYRQDPGLGLRLIYFSYDVKMKEKGDIPEGYSVSREKKERFSLILESASTNQTSMYLCASIGSGYEQYFGPGTRLTVT.